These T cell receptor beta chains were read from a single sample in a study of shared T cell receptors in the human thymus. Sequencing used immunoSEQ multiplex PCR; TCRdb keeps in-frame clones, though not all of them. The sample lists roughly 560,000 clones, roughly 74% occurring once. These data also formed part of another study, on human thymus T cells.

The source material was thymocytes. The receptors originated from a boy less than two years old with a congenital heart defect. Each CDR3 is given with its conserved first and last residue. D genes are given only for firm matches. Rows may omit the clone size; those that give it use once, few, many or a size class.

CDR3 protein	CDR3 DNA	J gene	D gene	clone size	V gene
CASSPASGEQFF	TGTGCCAGCAGCCCAGCCTCGGGTGAGCAGTTCTTC	TRBJ2-1	.	few	TRBV12-1
CASSERTRQGKSYEQYF	TGTGCCAGCAGTGAACGCACGAGACAGGGGAAGTCCTACGAGCAGTACTTC	TRBJ2-7	TRBD1	once	TRBV25-1
CASSDQGYEQYF	TGTGCCAGCAGTGACCAGGGTTACGAGCAGTACTTC	TRBJ2-7	.	few	TRBV28
CSVETGIIGYTF	TGCAGCGTTGAAACAGGGATAATCGGCTACACCTTC	TRBJ1-2	.	.	TRBV29-1
CASGVGQDTQYF	TGTGCCAGCGGGGTGGGACAGGATACGCAGTATTTT	TRBJ2-3	TRBD1	.	TRBV7-9
CSALGPGGTNEKLFF	TGCAGCGCCCTCGGGCCAGGGGGGACTAATGAAAAACTGTTTTTT	TRBJ1-4	TRBD1	.	TRBV29-1
CASSYGRGNEKLFF	TGTGCCAGCAGTTACGGGAGGGGGAATGAAAAACTGTTTTTT	TRBJ1-4	.	few	TRBV6-5
CASRETEAFF	TGTGCCAGCAGGGAGACTGAAGCTTTCTTT	TRBJ1-1	.	.	TRBV2
CASSLGRASTEAFF	TGCGCCAGCAGCTTGGGCAGGGCCTCCACTGAAGCTTTCTTT	TRBJ1-1	.	.	TRBV5-1
CASASNSRQGWLETQYF	TGTGCCAGTGCCTCCAACTCTAGGCAGGGGTGGTTGGAGACCCAGTACTTC	TRBJ2-5	.	.	TRBV7-9
CAISGERDYPSAGNEQFF	TGTGCCATCAGTGGAGAGCGGGACTACCCATCGGCAGGCAATGAGCAGTTCTTC	TRBJ2-1	TRBD2	few	TRBV10-3
CASSPKSGGGQPQHF	TGTGCCAGCAGCCCGAAGTCCGGGGGGGGTCAGCCCCAGCATTTT	TRBJ1-5	.	.	TRBV9
CASSQVLGPTYNEQFF	TGCGCCAGCAGCCAAGTGCTAGGCCCAACCTACAATGAGCAGTTCTTC	TRBJ2-1	.	few	TRBV4-3
CASSYPLAGGYNEQFF	TGTGCCAGCAGTTACCCACTAGCGGGAGGTTACAATGAGCAGTTCTTC	TRBJ2-1	TRBD2	once	TRBV6-5
CASSTLSRGAGGANTEAFF	TGTGCCAGTAGTACCCTAAGTAGGGGTGCGGGGGGTGCGAACACTGAAGCTTTCTTT	TRBJ1-1	.	.	TRBV19
CASSPRATDTQYF	TGTGCCAGCAGCCCCCGCGCCACAGATACGCAGTATTTT	TRBJ2-3	.	.	TRBV9
CASSLGDTSYNEQFF	TGCGCCAGCAGCTTGGGGGACACCTCCTACAATGAGCAGTTCTTC	TRBJ2-1	.	.	TRBV5-1
CSSLRTSLLNEQFF	TGCAGCTCCTTGAGGACTAGCTTGTTGAATGAGCAGTTCTTC	TRBJ2-1	TRBD2	.	TRBV29-1
CASTFTGIYGYTF	TGTGCCAGCACCTTCACAGGAATCTATGGCTACACCTTC	TRBJ1-2	.	.	TRBV28
CASSQAKAALGGQETQYF	TGCGCCAGCAGCCAAGCTAAAGCAGCCCTAGGGGGACAAGAGACCCAGTACTTC	TRBJ2-5	.	.	TRBV4-1
CASRGGRGSGYTF	TGTGCCAGCAGGGGGGGTAGAGGGTCTGGCTACACCTTC	TRBJ1-2	.	once	TRBV6-1
CASSTQADLSYEQYF	TGTGCCAGCAGCACCCAGGCAGACCTCTCCTACGAGCAGTACTTC	TRBJ2-7	.	.	TRBV5-6
CASSSIGLAGPNTGELFF	TGCGCCAGCAGCTCCATCGGACTAGCGGGACCGAACACCGGGGAGCTGTTTTTT	TRBJ2-2	TRBD2	once	TRBV5-1
CASSAAWGLSTYEQYF	TGCGCCAGCAGCGCTGCATGGGGACTGAGTACCTACGAGCAGTACTTC	TRBJ2-7	.	.	TRBV5-1
CASSWRRRGQGAIDNEQFF	TGTGCCAGCAGCTGGAGGCGTAGGGGACAGGGGGCGATAGACAATGAGCAGTTCTTC	TRBJ2-1	TRBD1	.	TRBV7-9
CASSRTPGYGGYTF	TGTGCCAGCAGCCGCACCCCGGGATATGGTGGCTACACCTTC	TRBJ1-2	.	few	TRBV4-2
CASSLVGTGYEQYF	TGTGCCAGCAGTTTGGTGGGAACGGGATACGAGCAGTACTTC	TRBJ2-7	.	.	TRBV28
CASSRTGTSGRPYTYEQYF	TGTGCCAGCAGCCGTACCGGGACTAGCGGGAGGCCCTACACCTACGAGCAGTACTTC	TRBJ2-7	TRBD2	once	TRBV28
CASGGYTF	TGTGCCAGCGGCGGCTACACCTTC	TRBJ1-2	.	.	TRBV7-9
CASSHQPTSGRAYEQYF	TGTGCCAGCAGCCATCAACCGACTAGCGGGAGGGCTTACGAGCAGTACTTC	TRBJ2-7	TRBD2	.	TRBV14